Listed here are 5 T cell receptor beta chains from one sample, sequenced in a study of blood T cell repertoires in COVID-19. The method was immunoSEQ multiplex PCR; TCRdb's version includes in-frame clones alone and lacks a portion of them. This table holds about 200,000 clones, 85% to 90% found once. The sequenced sample consisted of peripheral blood. The receptors were gathered from a woman in her 70s with acute or convalescent COVID-19.

The chain employs TRBV15 and TRBJ1-2; 7 bases line up with TRBD1. The V and J ends lost 5 bases and 4 bases, in that order; junction bases with no gene match: 10. CDR1 and CDR2 from the germline V gene are LNHNV and YYDKDF (reference sequence). The CDR3 spans 15 residues. Here the CDR3 DNA reads TGTGCCACCAGCTCCCGACAGGGAAAGTTCTATGGCTACACCTTC. As protein: CATSSRQGKFYGYTF.

V usage is TRBV19 and J usage is TRBJ1-1; D not certain. V gave up 1 base and J gave up 4 bases, with 10 bases separating them. Germline-derived CDR1 and CDR2 are LNHDA and SQIVND (reference sequence). The CDR3 runs to 14 residues. Written as DNA, the CDR3 is TGTGCCAGTAGTATAGCCCGATGGAGCACTGAAGCTTTCTTT. It encodes CASSIARWSTEAFF.

J is TRBJ2-1 and V is TRBV7-8; 7 nucleotides align to TRBD1. From germline, CDR1 is SGHVS and CDR2 FQNEAQ. Losses at the gene ends were 2 bases for V and 10 bases for J; bases not matched to a gene: 8. CDR3 length equals 14 residues. The CDR3 bases are TGTGCCAGCAGCTTACGACAGGGCTTGGGAGAGCAGTTCTTC. Its protein is CASSLRQGLGEQFF. Complete variable domain (other parts from reference TRBV7-8 and TRBJ2-1): GAGVSQSPRYKVAKRGQDVALRCDPISGHVSLFWYQQALGQGPEFLTYFQNEAQLDKSGLPSDRFFAERPEGSVSTLKIQRTQQEDSAVYLCASSLRQGLGEQFFGPGTRLTVL.

The V and J genes are TRBV6-5 and TRBJ1-3; the D gene is possibly TRBD1 (5 bases). CDR3 length: 14 amino acids. The germline CDR1 and CDR2 sequences are MNHEY and SVGAGI. With 6 bases removed from V and 1 base from J, the gap between germline ends came to 10 bases. The CDR3 reads CASSQRGSGNTIYF. DNA of the CDR3: TGTGCCAGCAGCCAAAGGGGTTCTGGAAACACCATATATTTT.

This chain connects TRBV5-1 to TRBJ2-1; no reliable D call. The CDR3 runs to 16 residues. V was cut by 0 bases and J by 0 bases, with 10 bases left in between. Germline lookup yields CDR1 SGHRS and CDR2 YFSETQ. The CDR3 DNA reads TGCGCCAGCAGCTTGGACTCACCCGGCTCCTACAATGAGCAGTTCTTC. Translation gives CASSLDSPGSYNEQFF.